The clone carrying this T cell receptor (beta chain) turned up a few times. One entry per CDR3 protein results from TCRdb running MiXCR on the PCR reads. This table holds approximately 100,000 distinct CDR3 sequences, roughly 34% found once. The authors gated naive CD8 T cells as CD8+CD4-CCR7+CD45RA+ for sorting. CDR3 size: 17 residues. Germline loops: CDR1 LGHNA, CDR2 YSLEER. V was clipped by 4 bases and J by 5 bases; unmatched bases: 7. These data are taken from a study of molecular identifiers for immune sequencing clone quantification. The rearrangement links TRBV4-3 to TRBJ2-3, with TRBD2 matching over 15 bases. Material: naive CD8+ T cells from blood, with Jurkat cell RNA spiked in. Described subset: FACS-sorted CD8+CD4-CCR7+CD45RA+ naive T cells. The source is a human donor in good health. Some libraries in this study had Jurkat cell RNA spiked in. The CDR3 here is CASSPGLAGGQVDTQYF. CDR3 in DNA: TGCGCCAGCAGCCCAGGACTAGCGGGAGGGCAGGTAGATACGCAGTATTTT.